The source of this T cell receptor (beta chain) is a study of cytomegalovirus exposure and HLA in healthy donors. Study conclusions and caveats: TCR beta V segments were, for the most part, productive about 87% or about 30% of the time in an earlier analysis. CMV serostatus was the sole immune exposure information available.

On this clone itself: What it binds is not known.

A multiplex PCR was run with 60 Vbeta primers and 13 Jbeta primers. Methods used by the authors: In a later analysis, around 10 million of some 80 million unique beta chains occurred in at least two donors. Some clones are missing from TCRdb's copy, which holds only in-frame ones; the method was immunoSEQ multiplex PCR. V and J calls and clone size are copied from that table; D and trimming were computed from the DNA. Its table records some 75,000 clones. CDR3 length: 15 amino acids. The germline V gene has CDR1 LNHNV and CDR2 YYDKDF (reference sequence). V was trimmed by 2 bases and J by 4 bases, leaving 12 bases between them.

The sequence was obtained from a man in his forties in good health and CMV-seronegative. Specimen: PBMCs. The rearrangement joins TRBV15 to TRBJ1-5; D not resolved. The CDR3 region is CATSRSGRENQPQHF. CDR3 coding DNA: TGTGCCACCAGCAGATCTGGGAGGGAGAATCAGCCCCAGCATTTT.